The rows below give T cell receptor beta chains drawn from one sample of a study of T cells in localized non-small cell lung cancer. Profiling relied on immunoSEQ multiplex PCR, and the TCRdb table lists in-frame clones only, not all of them. The sample yields fewer than 45,000 clones, 88% seen once. The material was peripheral blood, obtained before any cancer treatment. The receptors derive from an older female donor with stage I squamous cell lung carcinoma. Each CDR3 is given with its conserved first and last residue. D genes are given only for firm matches. Only some rows state a clone size, as once, few, many or a class for expanded clones.

d_gene	abundance	j_gene	v_gene	CDR3aa	CDR3nt
NA	NA	TRBJ1-2	TRBV15	CATSRDGGRDLNYGYTF	TGTGCCACCAGCAGAGATGGCGGAAGGGATTTAAACTATGGCTACACCTTC
NA	NA	TRBJ2-7	TRBV5-1	CASSLVGGGFYEQYF	TGCGCCAGCAGCTTGGTGGGGGGCGGATTCTACGAGCAGTACTTC
NA	few	TRBJ1-2	TRBV7-2	CASSSRGTNYGYTF	TGTGCCAGCAGCAGCAGGGGAACCAACTATGGCTACACCTTC
TRBD1	NA	TRBJ1-5	TRBV6-6	CATEGTGLQPQHF	TGTGCCACCGAGGGGACAGGGCTTCAGCCCCAGCATTTT
TRBD2	NA	TRBJ2-1	TRBV4-3	CASSPLTSGRGEQFF	TGCGCCAGCAGCCCCCTGACTAGCGGGAGAGGTGAGCAGTTCTTC
TRBD2	once	TRBJ2-1	TRBV9	CASSRTSGSPYNEQFF	TGTGCCAGCAGCAGGACTAGCGGGAGCCCCTACAATGAGCAGTTCTTC
NA	NA	TRBJ1-2	TRBV30	CACSGGNYGYTF	TGTGCCTGTTCCGGGGGTAACTATGGCTACACCTTC
NA	NA	TRBJ2-5	TRBV14	CASSLYGETQYF	TGTGCCAGCAGCCTGTACGGAGAGACCCAGTACTTC
NA	NA	TRBJ1-2	TRBV5-8	CASSLEGTIYGYTF	TGTGCCAGCAGCTTGGAAGGGACGATCTATGGCTACACCTTC
TRBD2	NA	TRBJ2-5	TRBV7-9	CASSPQTSGSRETQYF	TGTGCCAGCAGCCCGCAGACTAGCGGGAGTCGAGAGACCCAGTACTTC
TRBD1	NA	TRBJ2-3	TRBV5-1	CASSLVGTGSDTQYF	TGCGCCAGCAGCTTGGTTGGGACAGGGTCGGATACGCAGTATTTT
TRBD2	NA	TRBJ2-2	TRBV9	CASSTSGRPGELFF	TGTGCCAGCAGCACTAGCGGGAGGCCCGGGGAGCTGTTTTTT
NA	once	TRBJ1-3	TRBV25-1	CATTIGSGNTIYF	TGTGCCACGACGATTGGGTCTGGAAACACCATATATTTT
NA	NA	TRBJ2-3	TRBV5-1	CASSLEATDTQYF	TGCGCCAGCAGCTTGGAGGCCACAGATACGCAGTATTTT
NA	NA	TRBJ2-7	TRBV9	CASSSRSLGEQYF	TGTGCCAGCAGCTCCCGGAGCCTCGGCGAGCAGTACTTC
TRBD2	NA	TRBJ2-2	TRBV5-1	CASSRETGLTANTGELFF	TGCGCCAGCAGCCGCGAGACGGGACTAACCGCGAACACCGGGGAGCTGTTTTTT
TRBD1	NA	TRBJ2-2	TRBV9	CASSPTGGIGWTGELFF	TGTGCCAGCAGCCCAACAGGGGGCATTGGATGGACCGGGGAGCTGTTTTTT
NA	NA	TRBJ2-5	TRBV18	CASSPPGLAKRETQYF	TGTGCCAGCTCACCACCAGGATTAGCCAAAAGGGAGACCCAGTACTTC
NA	NA	TRBJ1-4	TRBV7-9	CASSPMWAAEEKLFF	TGTGCCAGCAGCCCCATGTGGGCGGCGGAGGAAAAACTGTTTTTT
NA	NA	TRBJ2-5	TRBV5-5	CASRTGLRYETQYF	TGTGCCAGCAGGACGGGACTCCGCTATGAGACCCAGTACTTC
NA	NA	TRBJ1-2	TRBV20-1	CSERDLSGYTF	TGCAGTGAAAGGGACCTCTCTGGCTACACCTTC
NA	NA	TRBJ1-5	TRBV20-1	CSARLGQPQHF	TGCAGTGCTAGATTGGGGCAGCCCCAGCATTTT